What follows are 30 T cell receptor beta chains derived from one specimen sequenced in a study of T cells in Graves' hyperthyroidism and ophthalmopathy. What was amplified from RNA transcripts were TCR beta CDR3 regions. The HTBI primer set was used in a first-round RT-PCR of the TCR CDR3. TCRdb fed the multiplex PCR reads into MiXCR, producing one record per CDR3 protein. The repertoire holds 350,000 to 400,000 distinct CDR3 sequences, with approximately 20% as singletons. The sample taken for sequencing was blood. Receptor source: a woman younger than 30 with Graves' hyperthyroidism.

At least ten counts were recorded for this clonotype. The chain employs TRBV7-9 and TRBJ1-1; 9 nucleotides agree with TRBD1. The junction had 7 bases not matched to a gene; V was cut back by 5 bases and J by 6 bases. The germline V gene encodes CDR1 SEHNR and CDR2 FQNEAQ (reference sequence). There are 14 residues in the CDR3. In nucleotides, the CDR3 is TGTGCCAGCAGCCGGGACAGGGATATAGCTGAAGCTTTCTTT. Its protein product is CASSRDRDIAEAFF.

This clonotype appeared many times. The chain uses TRBV12-3 or TRBV12-4 and TRBJ1-3; D call uncertain. The CDR3 totals 14 residues. V shed 2 bases and J shed 4 bases, with 9 bases lying between them. Here the CDR3 DNA reads TGTGCCAGCAGTTTATGGGGATCAGGAAACACCATATATTTT. This translates into CASSLWGSGNTIYF.

The table lists this clonotype with many counts. The chain is built from TRBV20-1 and TRBJ1-1, with unresolved D. The CDR3 is 11 residues long. Deletions cut 6 bases from V and 4 bases from J, with 9 bases between. Per the germline V gene, CDR1 is DFQATT and CDR2 is SNEGSKA (reference sequence). The CDR3 loop reads CSAEGATEAFF. The CDR3 region has the DNA TGCAGTGCCGAGGGAGCCACTGAAGCTTTCTTT.

In this sample, this clonotype turned up a few times. The rearrangement links TRBV9 to TRBJ2-5, with D perhaps TRBD2 (6 bases). Trimming stripped 4 bases from V and 4 bases from J, with 20 bases between. The CDR3 has 16 amino acids. In germline, CDR1 is SGDLS, CDR2 YYNGEE. The CDR3 is CASSFSSGLPPETQYF. DNA for the CDR3: TGTGCCAGCAGCTTTTCCTCGGGACTTCCCCCAGAGACCCAGTACTTC.

Ten or more counts support this clonotype. The gene calls are TRBV6-8 and TRBJ2-5, with D maybe TRBD1 (5 bases). Germline V gives CDR1 MNHGY, CDR2 SAAAGT. CDR3 length equals 14 residues. Trimming took 3 bases from V and 2 from J, leaving 10 bases between them. The CDR3 reads CASSYQGSQETQYF. In DNA, the CDR3 is TGTGCCAGCAGTTATCAGGGATCTCAAGAGACCCAGTACTTC.

The table lists this clonotype with many counts. The chain is built from TRBV7-2 and TRBJ2-5; tentatively, D is TRBD1 or TRBD2 (5 bases each). In germline, CDR1 is SGHTA, CDR2 FQGNSA. The V gene lost 5 bases and the J gene lost 0 bases, with 7 bases spanning the gap. This CDR3 region has 13 residues. The CDR3: CASSRDDQETQYF. Here the CDR3 DNA reads TGTGCCAGCAGCCGGGACGACCAAGAGACCCAGTACTTC. Full variable domain (rest looked up from reference TRBV7-2 and TRBJ2-5): GAGVSQSPSNKVTEKGKDVELRCDPISGHTALYWYRQSLGQGLEFLIYFQGNSAPDKSGLPSDRFSAERTGGSVSTLTIQRTQQEDSAVYLCASSRDDQETQYFGPGTRLLVL.

This clonotype was recorded at least ten times. The V and J genes are TRBV6-5 and TRBJ1-1; weak D call: TRBD1 (6 bases). Germline V gene data show CDR1 as MNHEY and CDR2 as SVGAGI. V was trimmed by 2 bases and J by 4 bases, leaving 14 bases between them. This CDR3 region has 15 residues. The CDR3 bases are TGTGCCAGCAGTTACATAAGGGACATAGGCACTGAAGCTTTCTTT. Its translation is CASSYIRDIGTEAFF.

There are many counts of this clonotype. The rearrangement links TRBV9 to TRBJ1-3; D is unclear. Per the germline V gene, CDR1 is SGDLS and CDR2 is YYNGEE. CDR3 length: 13 amino acids. V was shortened by 7 bases and J by 0 bases, with 8 bases between the two germline ends. CDR3 sequence (DNA): TGTGCCAGCGGAAGGGCCTCTGGAAACACCATATATTTT. Protein product: CASGRASGNTIYF.

This clonotype was seen repeatedly, ten times or more. The rearrangement links TRBV28 to TRBJ1-2; 11 bases are shared with TRBD1. Germline V lookup: CDR1 MDHEN, CDR2 SYDVKM. CDR3 length: 14 residues. After removal of 2 bases from V and 8 bases from J, the junction contained 4 bases not matched to a gene. Written as DNA, the CDR3 is TGTGCCAGCAGTTTAGGACAGGGGGCTAGGGGCTACACCTTC. Translated, it gives CASSLGQGARGYTF.

This clonotype was picked up many times. The chain carries TRBV6-1 and TRBJ1-1, with 7 bases lining up with TRBD1. The CDR3 is made up of 13 amino acids. V lost 5 bases, J lost 5 bases, and 5 bases stayed unmatched. Germline lookup yields CDR1 MNHNS and CDR2 SASEGT. The CDR3 nucleotides read TGTGCCAGCAGTCCGACAGGGAGTACTGAAGCTTTCTTT. The encoded protein is CASSPTGSTEAFF.

A word on this clonotype: A much larger clone sits a single nucleotide away, making a read error possible. The rearrangement links TRBV27 to TRBJ2-5; D possibly corresponds to TRBD2 (6 bases). CDR1 and CDR2 from the germline V gene are MNHEY and SMNVEV (reference sequence). V was pared by 2 bases and J by 8 bases, with 24 bases between. The CDR3 is made up of 17 amino acids. The CDR3 here is CASSLMSGLASGDTQYF. DNA for the CDR3: TGTGCCAGCAGTTTAATGTCTGGGCTAGCGAGTGGTGATACCCAGTACTTC.

This clonotype showed up just once. The V and J genes are TRBV5-1 and TRBJ1-1; D uncertain. The CDR3 sequence is 13 residues long. Trimming pared 3 bases from V and 3 bases from J, leaving 9 bases between. Germline loops: CDR1 SGHRS, CDR2 YFSETQ. The CDR3 is CASSSQVDTEAFF. DNA of the CDR3: TGCGCCAGCAGCTCCCAGGTAGACACTGAAGCTTTCTTT.

This clonotype has at least ten counts. V gene TRBV11-3 combines with J gene TRBJ1-1; 8 nucleotides agree with TRBD1. In germline, CDR1 is SGHNT, CDR2 YENEEA. The CDR3 has 14 residues. The V gene end was trimmed by 2 bases and the J gene end by 4 bases; junction bases not matched to a gene: 3. The CDR3 nucleotides are TGTGCCAGCAGCTTATCCCAGGGGGCCACTGAAGCTTTCTTT. Its protein product is CASSLSQGATEAFF.

This chain joins TRBV28 and TRBJ2-5; D not resolved. This CDR3 spans 13 amino acids. The V gene lost 3 bases and the J gene lost 5 bases, with 10 bases spanning the gap. From germline, CDR1 is MDHEN and CDR2 SYDVKM. The CDR3 sequence: CASSFEAEETQYF. The CDR3 DNA reads as TGTGCCAGCAGTTTCGAGGCGGAGGAGACCCAGTACTTC.

The sample holds many counts of this clonotype. V usage is TRBV12-3 or TRBV12-4 and J usage is TRBJ2-7; D call uncertain. V was clipped by 6 bases and J by 3 bases, with 15 bases between them. The CDR3 runs to 14 residues. As DNA, the CDR3 is TGTGCCAGCAGCCCCGGGTCAATAAACTACGAGCAGTACTTC. Protein sequence: CASSPGSINYEQYF.

The rearrangement links TRBV7-2 to TRBJ1-2; D perhaps matches TRBD1 (5 bases). V was shortened by 5 bases and J by 2 bases, with 12 bases between the two germline ends. CDR1 SGHTA and CDR2 FQGNSA come from the germline V gene. This CDR3 spans 14 amino acids. The CDR3 DNA is TGTGCCAGCAGCCCCGTCGGGGGGAACTATGGCTACACCTTC. Translation gives CASSPVGGNYGYTF.

This clonotype was seen many times. The CDR3 reads CASSYRQVNYGYTF. The CDR3 region has the DNA TGTGCCAGCAGCTACCGACAGGTGAACTATGGCTACACCTTC. The rearrangement joins TRBV12-3 or TRBV12-4 to TRBJ1-2; a weak D match, TRBD1 (6 bases). Trimming left V 6 bases short and J 2 bases short, with 13 bases between. The length of the CDR3 is 14 residues.

Many counts were recorded for this clonotype. The rearrangement links TRBV7-9 to TRBJ1-1; D remains ambiguous. CDR3 length equals 14 residues. Trimming left V 5 bases short and J 0 bases short, with 10 bases between. Germline assignment: CDR1 SEHNR and CDR2 FQNEAQ (reference sequence). CDR3 sequence: CASSLIQLNTEAFF. The CDR3 nucleotides are TGTGCCAGCAGCCTCATTCAGCTGAACACTGAAGCTTTCTTT.

About this clonotype: The limits of the CDR3 on the DNA are not certain, so only TCRdb's listed CDR3 is given. The CDR3: CASSLGREYEQYFGPGTEAFF. This chain links TRBV12-3 or TRBV12-4 with TRBJ1-1; TRBD1 reflects the table's D call only, with no check against the DNA. 21 amino acids form the CDR3, both terminal residues included.

This chain links TRBV6-2 or TRBV6-3 with TRBJ1-1; D is unclear. There are 18 residues in the CDR3. V lost 4 bases and J lost 0, with 21 bases in between. Per the germline V gene, CDR1 is MNHEY and CDR2 is SVGEGT. The CDR3 sequence: CASSCGSPSRPLNTEAFF. In DNA, the CDR3 is TGTGCCAGCAGTTGCGGGTCACCTAGTCGGCCTTTGAACACTGAAGCTTTCTTT.

Many counts were recorded for this clonotype. This rearrangement joins TRBV6-5 to TRBJ1-2; D call uncertain. Deletions cut 4 bases from V and 7 bases from J, with 19 bases between. The CDR3 runs 15 residues. The germline V gene encodes CDR1 MNHEY and CDR2 SVGAGI. CDR3 sequence (DNA): TGTGCCAGCAGTTTGAATGCCGCGGGAGGCCCTGGCTACACCTTC. Translated: CASSLNAAGGPGYTF.

This clonotype was counted ten times or more. The chain combines TRBV7-8 with TRBJ2-6; D not certain. The CDR3 contains 18 residues. The ends were cut back, 6 bases at V and 4 bases at J, with 22 bases in the middle. The germline gives CDR1 SGHVS, CDR2 FQNEAQ. CDR3 residues: CASRRVQNTLQGANVLTF. The CDR3, as DNA: TGTGCCAGCAGACGAGTGCAGAATACCCTCCAGGGGGCCAACGTCCTGACTTTC.

This clonotype was seen a few times. V usage is TRBV7-8 and J usage is TRBJ1-5; 7 bases match TRBD1. CDR1 SGHVS and CDR2 FQNEAQ come from the germline V gene. V lost 1 base to trimming and J lost 6 bases; unmatched junction nucleotides: 3. The CDR3 extends over 14 amino acids. DNA for the CDR3: TGTGCCAGCAGCTTAGTAGGGGGCATTCAGCCCCAGCATTTT. Its translation is CASSLVGGIQPQHF.

The chain is built from TRBV29-1 and TRBJ1-1; 10 nucleotides agree with TRBD1. Germline loops: CDR1 SQVTM, CDR2 ANQGSEA. The CDR3 sequence is 13 residues long. As DNA, the CDR3 is TGCGGCGGGGGGACAGGGGTGAACACTGAAGCTTTCTTT. Protein product: CGGGTGVNTEAFF.

This clonotype occurred many times. The gene calls are TRBV2 and TRBJ2-5; 10 nucleotides line up with TRBD2. Germline lookup yields CDR1 SNHLY and CDR2 FYNNEI. This CDR3 has 14 residues. The junction had 2 bases not matched to a gene; V was cut back by 6 bases and J by 1 base. CDR3 sequence reads: CASRASGGQETQYF. CDR3 bases: TGTGCCAGCAGGGCTAGCGGGGGCCAAGAGACCCAGTACTTC.

The V gene is TRBV20-1, the J gene TRBJ1-5, with D unclear. The germline V gene has CDR1 DFQATT and CDR2 SNEGSKA (reference sequence). The CDR3 runs to 15 residues. With 0 bases removed from V and 8 bases from J, the gap between germline ends came to 17 bases. The CDR3 here is CSARDLTGPTEPQHF. For the CDR3, the DNA is TGCAGTGCTAGAGATCTTACCGGGCCCACTGAGCCCCAGCATTTT.

This clonotype came up many times. The rearrangement links TRBV12-3 or TRBV12-4 to TRBJ1-2, with 7 positions matching TRBD1. Losses at the gene ends were 5 bases for V and 3 bases for J; bases not matched to a gene: 0. The CDR3 is 12 amino acids. This CDR3 is CASSDRDYGYTF. In DNA, the CDR3 is TGTGCCAGCAGTGACAGGGACTATGGCTACACCTTC.

The V and J genes are TRBV28 and TRBJ2-6; D remains unclear. V dropped 4 bases and J dropped 0 bases, with 7 bases sitting between them. The CDR3 contains 15 residues. From germline, CDR1 is MDHEN and CDR2 SYDVKM. The CDR3 DNA sequence: TGTGCCAGCAGTTCCTCGGACTCTGGGGCCAACGTCCTGACTTTC. Translating gives CASSSSDSGANVLTF.

This clonotype was detected only a few times. V is TRBV20-1 and J is TRBJ2-3; TRBD2 matches at 8 bases. The CDR3 length is 16 residues. CDR1 and CDR2 from the germline V gene are DFQATT and SNEGSKA (reference sequence). The J segment lost 2 bases and the V segment lost 1 base, leaving 8 bases of the junction unmatched. The CDR3 DNA follows: TGCAGTGCTAGAGTCCCCTTAGCGGGGAACACAGATACGCAGTATTTT. Translating it yields CSARVPLAGNTDTQYF.

This clonotype occurred many times. The chain joins TRBV27 to TRBJ1-1; D may be TRBD1 (5 bases). V gave up 7 bases and J gave up 5 bases, with 23 bases separating them. The CDR3 is made up of 16 amino acids. Per the germline V gene, CDR1 is MNHEY and CDR2 is SMNVEV (reference sequence). CDR3: CASTFLGGRAGTEAFF. Written as DNA, the CDR3 is TGTGCCAGCACCTTCCTCGGGGGGAGGGCAGGTACTGAAGCTTTCTTT.